This T cell receptor beta chain originates from a study of tumor and adjacent non-tumor tissue in lung cancer. Study overall: Aged 31 to 76 years, patients included nine to eleven men and about five women with stage I to III disease. Study findings and constraints: Compared with tumor, normal lung showed significantly lower TCR diversity.

RNA was extracted from bulk tissue without any cell sorting. V dropped 2 bases and J dropped 11 bases, with 16 bases sitting between them. Germline V gene data show CDR1 as SGHNT and CDR2 as YYREEE (reference sequence). CDR3 length: 14 residues. Three rounds of nested PCR, following a modified ARM-PCR protocol, produced the TCRbeta library. From the multiplex PCR reads, TCRdb called clonotypes with MiXCR, one entry per CDR3 protein. Of fewer than 120,000 distinct CDR3 sequences listed, over 75% were seen once; the top ten hold approximately 24%. A remark on this clonotype: The target antigen is unknown.

This TCR was recovered from a man between 65 and 85 years old with non-small cell lung cancer. Sequencing was done on a sample of lung tumor tissue. The J gene is TRBJ2-2, the V gene TRBV5-4; D ambiguous. The CDR3 protein is CASSLIGHGGELFF. CDR3 nucleotide sequence: TGTGCCAGCAGCTTAATAGGCCACGGCGGTGAGCTGTTTTTT.